This T cell receptor beta chain was found in a study of Graves' ophthalmopathy and Graves' hyperthyroidism. Study at large: Prior to any treatment, peripheral blood was collected at the time of initial diagnosis.

Scientists amplified the TCR beta CDR3 regions from RNA transcripts. First-round RT-PCR used HTBI primers; second-round multiplex PCR followed. TCRdb re-called the multiplex PCR reads with MiXCR, one entry per CDR3 protein. Among about 220,000 distinct CDR3 sequences listed, roughly 21% were seen once. Under 3 months in duration, the ophthalmopathy in affected donors had moderate-to-severe activity, CAS ≥3 and NOSPECS ≥4. Excluded were patients with other autoimmune diseases, uncontrolled infections, pregnancy or lactation. This clonotype was seen repeatedly, ten times or more. Germline V gives CDR1 MNHEY, CDR2 SMNVEV (reference sequence). V was pared by 8 bases and J by 2 bases, with 10 bases between. The CDR3 covers 12 residues.

The source of this sequence is a woman in her 50s with Graves' ophthalmopathy. Material for sequencing was peripheral blood. The gene calls are TRBV27 and TRBJ2-7; no firm D call. This CDR3 is CASGRPTYEQYF. In DNA, the CDR3 is TGTGCCAGCGGCCGTCCCACCTACGAGCAGTACTTC.